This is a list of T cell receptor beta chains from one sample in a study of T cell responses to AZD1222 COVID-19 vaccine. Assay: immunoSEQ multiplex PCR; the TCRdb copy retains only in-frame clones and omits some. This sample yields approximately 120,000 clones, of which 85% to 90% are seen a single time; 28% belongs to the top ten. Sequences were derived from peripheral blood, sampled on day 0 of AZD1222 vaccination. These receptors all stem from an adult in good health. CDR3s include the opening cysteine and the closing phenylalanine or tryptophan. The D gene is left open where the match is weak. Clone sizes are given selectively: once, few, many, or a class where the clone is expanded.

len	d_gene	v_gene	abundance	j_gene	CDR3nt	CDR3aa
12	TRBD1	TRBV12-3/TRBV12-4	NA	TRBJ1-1	TGTGCCAGCAGTTTGACAGGGGGTGAAGCTTTCTTT	CASSLTGGEAFF
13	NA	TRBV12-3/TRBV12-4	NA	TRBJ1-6	TGTGCCAGCAGTTACTGGGTTAATTCACCCCTCCACTTT	CASSYWVNSPLHF
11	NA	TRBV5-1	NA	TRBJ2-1	TGCGCCAGCAGCTTGGTGGGCGAGCAGTTCTTC	CASSLVGEQFF
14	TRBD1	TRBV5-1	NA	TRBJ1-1	TGCGCCAGCAGCTTGGCCGGGGACAGCACTGAAGCTTTCTTT	CASSLAGDSTEAFF
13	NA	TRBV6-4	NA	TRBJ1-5	TGTGCCAGCAGTCCTGGGACCAATCAGCCCCAGCATTTT	CASSPGTNQPQHF
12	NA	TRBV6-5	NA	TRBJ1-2	TGTGCCAGTGTCCCAGGGGACGGTGGCTACACCTTC	CASVPGDGGYTF
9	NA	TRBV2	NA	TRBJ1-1	TGTGCCAGCAGTGAAAAAGCTTTCTTT	CASSEKAFF
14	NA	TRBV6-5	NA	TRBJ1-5	TGTGCCAGCAGCGGATCTGGGTGGAATCAGCCCCAGCATTTT	CASSGSGWNQPQHF
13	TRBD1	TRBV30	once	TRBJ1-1	TGTGCCTGGACTACCCAGGGGGACACTGAAGCTTTCTTT	CAWTTQGDTEAFF
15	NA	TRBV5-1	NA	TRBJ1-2	TGCGCCAGCAGACTGGAGGGGAGGACTAACTATGGCTACACCTTC	CASRLEGRTNYGYTF
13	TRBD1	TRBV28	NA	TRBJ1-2	TGTGCCAGCAGTGGGGACAGGGCGTATGGCTACACCTTC	CASSGDRAYGYTF
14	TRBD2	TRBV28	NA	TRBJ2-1	TGTGCCAGCAGACTAGCGGGGTCCTACAATGAGCAGTTCTTC	CASRLAGSYNEQFF
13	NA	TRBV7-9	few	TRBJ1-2	TGTGCCAGCAGCTTAGGACAGGTGGAGTATGCCACCTTC	CASSLGQVEYATF
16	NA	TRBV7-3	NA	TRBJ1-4	TGTGCCAGCAGCCCTACGGGAGCCCGGGAGGATGAAAAACTGTTTTTT	CASSPTGAREDEKLFF